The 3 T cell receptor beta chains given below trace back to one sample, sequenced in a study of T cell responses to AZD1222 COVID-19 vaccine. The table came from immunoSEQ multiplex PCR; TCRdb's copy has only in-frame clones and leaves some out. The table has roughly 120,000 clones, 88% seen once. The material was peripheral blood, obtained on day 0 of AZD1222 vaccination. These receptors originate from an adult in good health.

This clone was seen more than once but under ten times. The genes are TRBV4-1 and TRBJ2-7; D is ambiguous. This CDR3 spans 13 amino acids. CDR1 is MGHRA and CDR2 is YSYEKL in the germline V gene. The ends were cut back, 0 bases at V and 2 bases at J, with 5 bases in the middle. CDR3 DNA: TGCGCCAGCAGCCAAGAGCGTACCTACGAGCAGTACTTC. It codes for CASSQERTYEQYF.

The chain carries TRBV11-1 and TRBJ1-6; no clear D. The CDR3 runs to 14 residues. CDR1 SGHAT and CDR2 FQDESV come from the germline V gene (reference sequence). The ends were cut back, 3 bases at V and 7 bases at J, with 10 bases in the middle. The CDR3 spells CASSLHGLNSPLHF. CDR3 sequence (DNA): TGTGCCAGCAGCTTGCACGGTCTAAATTCACCCCTCCACTTT.

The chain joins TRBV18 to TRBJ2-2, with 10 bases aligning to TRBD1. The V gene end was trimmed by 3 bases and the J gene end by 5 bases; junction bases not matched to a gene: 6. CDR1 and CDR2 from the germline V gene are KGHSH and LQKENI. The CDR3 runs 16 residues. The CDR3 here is CASSPLTGGETGELFF. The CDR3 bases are TGTGCCAGCTCACCGCTGACAGGGGGCGAGACCGGGGAGCTGTTTTTT.